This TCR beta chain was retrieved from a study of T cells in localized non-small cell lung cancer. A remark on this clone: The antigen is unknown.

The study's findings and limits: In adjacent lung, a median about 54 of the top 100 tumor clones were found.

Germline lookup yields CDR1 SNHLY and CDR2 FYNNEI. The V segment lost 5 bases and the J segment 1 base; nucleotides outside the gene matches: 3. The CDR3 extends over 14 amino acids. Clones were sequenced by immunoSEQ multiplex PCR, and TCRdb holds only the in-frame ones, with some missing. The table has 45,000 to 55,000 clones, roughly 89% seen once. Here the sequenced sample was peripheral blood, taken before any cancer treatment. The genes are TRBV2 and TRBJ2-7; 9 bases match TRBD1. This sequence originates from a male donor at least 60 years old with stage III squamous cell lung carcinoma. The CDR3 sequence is CASSPGTGSYEQYF. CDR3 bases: TGTGCCAGCAGTCCCGGGACAGGGTCCTACGAGCAGTACTTC.